A selection of T cell receptor beta chains follows, all from one sample in a study of T cells in Graves' hyperthyroidism and ophthalmopathy. TCRdb passed the multiplex PCR reads through MiXCR, listing each CDR3 protein once. The sample lists roughly 720,000 distinct CDR3 sequences, around 16% seen once, with roughly 15% in the top ten. Sequencing was performed on blood. These receptors came from a man in his forties or fifties with Graves' hyperthyroidism. Both conserved end residues are part of each CDR3. A D gene is named only where the DNA matches it firmly. Some rows have no size entry. The others give once, few or many, or a class for an expanded clone.

d_gene: NA; abundance: many; v_gene: TRBV5-1; j_gene: TRBJ2-3; CDR3nt: TGCGCCAGTCATAAGGTCCCCGGGAGCGCAGATACGCAGTATTTT; CDR3aa: CASHKVPGSADTQYF
d_gene: TRBD1; abundance: NA; v_gene: TRBV12-3/TRBV12-4; j_gene: TRBJ2-7; CDR3nt: TGTGCCAGCAGTCCCTCGCTGGGACAGGGTGTCTACGAGCAGTACTTC; CDR3aa: CASSPSLGQGVYEQYF
d_gene: NA; abundance: NA; v_gene: TRBV11-2; j_gene: TRBJ2-1; CDR3nt: TGTGCCAGCAGCTTACACCGGGACCCCGATGGCGATGAGCAGTTCTTC; CDR3aa: CASSLHRDPDGDEQFF
d_gene: NA; abundance: many; v_gene: TRBV6-6; j_gene: TRBJ2-5; CDR3nt: TGTGCCAGCAGTTACTCTTTAAGAAGCTTTCGGGGGGAGACCCAGTACTTC; CDR3aa: CASSYSLRSFRGETQYF
d_gene: NA; abundance: NA; v_gene: TRBV9; j_gene: TRBJ2-2; CDR3nt: TGTGCCAGCAGACCTAGGGGGACGAACACCGGGGAGCTGTTTTTT; CDR3aa: CASRPRGTNTGELFF
d_gene: NA; abundance: few; v_gene: TRBV28; j_gene: TRBJ2-7; CDR3nt: TGTGCCAGCAGTTTACCTACAGATACCTACGAGCAGTACTTC; CDR3aa: CASSLPTDTYEQYF
d_gene: NA; abundance: many; v_gene: TRBV11-2; j_gene: TRBJ2-7; CDR3nt: TGTGCCAGCAGCTTAGGAAACCGTAACTACGAGCAGTACTTC; CDR3aa: CASSLGNRNYEQYF
d_gene: TRBD2; abundance: NA; v_gene: TRBV20-1; j_gene: TRBJ2-7; CDR3nt: TGCAGTGCTTCCTCTAGCGGCACATCCTACGAGCAGTACTTC; CDR3aa: CSASSSGTSYEQYF
d_gene: TRBD2; abundance: few; v_gene: TRBV20-1; j_gene: TRBJ2-1; CDR3nt: TGCAGTGCTACTATTAGCGGGAAGTCCTACAATGAGCAGTTCTTC; CDR3aa: CSATISGKSYNEQFF
d_gene: NA; abundance: NA; v_gene: TRBV14; j_gene: TRBJ1-1; CDR3nt: TGTACCAGCAGCCAAGAGGAGACAGATATTACTGAAGCTTTCTTT; CDR3aa: CTSSQEETDITEAFF
d_gene: TRBD1; abundance: many; v_gene: TRBV12-3/TRBV12-4; j_gene: TRBJ2-2; CDR3nt: TGTGCCAGCAGTTTTTCAGGGGGCCCCACGAACACCGGGGAGCTGTTTTTT; CDR3aa: CASSFSGGPTNTGELFF
d_gene: TRBD2; abundance: NA; v_gene: TRBV20-1; j_gene: TRBJ2-5; CDR3nt: TGCAGTGCTAGAGATTTGGCGGGAGGGCCTCGAGAGACCCAGTACTTC; CDR3aa: CSARDLAGGPRETQYF
d_gene: NA; abundance: few; v_gene: TRBV28; j_gene: TRBJ1-5; CDR3nt: TGTGCCAGCAGACAGAATCAGCCCCAGCATTTT; CDR3aa: CASRQNQPQHF
d_gene: TRBD1; abundance: many; v_gene: TRBV24-1; j_gene: TRBJ2-1; CDR3nt: TGTGCCACCAGTGATCCTGGACAGGGGGCTTGGAATGAGCAGTTCTTC; CDR3aa: CATSDPGQGAWNEQFF
d_gene: NA; abundance: many; v_gene: TRBV27; j_gene: TRBJ1-2; CDR3nt: TGTGCCAGCAGATCATCCTATGGCTACACCTTC; CDR3aa: CASRSSYGYTF
d_gene: TRBD1; abundance: many; v_gene: TRBV2; j_gene: TRBJ2-7; CDR3nt: TGTGCCAGCAGTACGGACAGGGGAGGCGAGCAGTACTTC; CDR3aa: CASSTDRGGEQYF
d_gene: NA; abundance: NA; v_gene: TRBV7-9; j_gene: TRBJ1-2; CDR3nt: TGTGCCAGCAGCTTACCTCCCACAAATGTCTATGGCTACACCTTC; CDR3aa: CASSLPPTNVYGYTF
d_gene: TRBD1; abundance: many; v_gene: TRBV7-8; j_gene: TRBJ1-6; CDR3nt: TGTGCCAGCAGCTCGATCCCCGGGACAGGGAGAGACCTCCACTTT; CDR3aa: CASSSIPGTGRDLHF
d_gene: TRBD1; abundance: NA; v_gene: TRBV30; j_gene: TRBJ2-1; CDR3nt: TGTGCCTACAAGGGACAGGGTTTCAATGAGCAGTTCTTC; CDR3aa: CAYKGQGFNEQFF
d_gene: TRBD1; abundance: NA; v_gene: TRBV30; j_gene: TRBJ1-4; CDR3nt: TGTGCCTCGGGACAGGGTTTTACTAATGAAAAACTGTTTTTT; CDR3aa: CASGQGFTNEKLFF
d_gene: NA; abundance: many; v_gene: TRBV12-3/TRBV12-4; j_gene: TRBJ2-2; CDR3nt: TGTGCCAGCAGTTTATGGGGCGCCGGGGAGCTGTTTTTT; CDR3aa: CASSLWGAGELFF
d_gene: TRBD1; abundance: few; v_gene: TRBV20-1; j_gene: TRBJ2-5; CDR3nt: TGCAGTGTTCTAACAGGGGGCTGGGAGACCCAGTACTTC; CDR3aa: CSVLTGGWETQYF
d_gene: TRBD2; abundance: few; v_gene: TRBV5-1; j_gene: TRBJ2-7; CDR3nt: TGCGCCAGCAGCTTGGGCGTGGGACTAGCGGGAGAACCCTACGAGCAGTACTTC; CDR3aa: CASSLGVGLAGEPYEQYF
d_gene: NA; abundance: few; v_gene: TRBV6-5; j_gene: TRBJ2-1; CDR3nt: TGTGCCAGCAGTTACTGGTCCGGCAATGAGCAGTTCTTC; CDR3aa: CASSYWSGNEQFF
d_gene: NA; abundance: NA; v_gene: TRBV5-8; j_gene: TRBJ1-1; CDR3nt: TGTGCCAGCAGCTCGGTAACAATGAACACTGAAGCTTTCTTT; CDR3aa: CASSSVTMNTEAFF
d_gene: NA; abundance: many; v_gene: TRBV11-2; j_gene: TRBJ2-7; CDR3nt: TGTGCCAGCAGCGACCCGAACGAGCAGTACTTC; CDR3aa: CASSDPNEQYF
d_gene: NA; abundance: few; v_gene: TRBV30; j_gene: TRBJ2-2; CDR3nt: TGTGCCTGGAGTGTACCGGACAGACCGAACACCGGGGAGCGGTTTTTT; CDR3aa: CAWSVPDRPNTGERFF
d_gene: TRBD1; abundance: NA; v_gene: TRBV7-3; j_gene: TRBJ2-1; CDR3nt: TGTGCCAGCAGCTGGGGACAGGCAAACAATGAGCAGTTCTTC; CDR3aa: CASSWGQANNEQFF
d_gene: TRBD1; abundance: NA; v_gene: TRBV28; j_gene: TRBJ1-3; CDR3nt: TGTGCCAGCAGTTCCGGGACAGGGCTCTCTGGAAACACCATATATTTT; CDR3aa: CASSSGTGLSGNTIYF
d_gene: TRBD1; abundance: many; v_gene: TRBV27; j_gene: TRBJ1-1; CDR3nt: TGTGCCAGCTCCCGGGACAGCCGGCCCTACACTGAAGCTTTCTTT; CDR3aa: CASSRDSRPYTEAFF
d_gene: TRBD1; abundance: NA; v_gene: TRBV12-3/TRBV12-4; j_gene: TRBJ2-7; CDR3nt: TGTGCCAGCAGCCCCCCCCCGGGACAGGGAGTCTACGAGCAGTACTTC; CDR3aa: CASSPPPGQGVYEQYF